The clone carrying this T cell receptor (beta chain) was recorded a few times. The antigen remains undetermined. This sample is part of a study of response to subunit inactivated influenza vaccine. This CDR3 is 13 amino acids long. The V gene end was trimmed by 0 bases and the J gene end by 10 bases; junction bases not matched to a gene: 3. Germline CDR1 and CDR2: KGHDR and SFDVKD. Via MiXCR, TCRdb re-called the RT-PCR reads, giving one row per CDR3 protein. The table shows about 500,000 distinct CDR3 sequences, with roughly 7.6% occurring only once. Study observations and caveats: It was the authors' suggestion that each seasonal influenza vaccination recruits few new T cells.

This receptor was obtained from a man between 50 and 69 years old who received an inactivated influenza vaccine. The chain combines TRBV24-1 with TRBJ2-3; TRBD2 agrees at 7 bases. The sequences come from PBMCs from blood, collected less than 30 months after vaccination. This chain's CDR3 is CATSDLGLEAQYF. In nucleotides, the CDR3 is TGTGCCACCAGTGATTTGGGACTAGAGGCGCAGTATTTT.